A single sample gave rise to the 23 T cell receptor beta chains below, sequenced in a study of blood T cell repertoires in COVID-19. Method: immunoSEQ multiplex PCR; TCRdb's copy keeps in-frame clones and lacks some. The data show fewer than 250,000 clones, around four fifths seen once. The sample was peripheral blood. The receptors were gathered from a man aged 50 to 59 with active or convalescent COVID-19.

This chain links TRBV30 with TRBJ1-5, with D hard to call. V dropped 0 bases and J dropped 0 bases, with 6 bases sitting between them. The CDR3 consists of 14 residues. Germline CDR1 reads GTSNPN; CDR2 reads SVGIG (reference sequence). CDR3 bases: TGTGCCTGGAGTGTGGCCCCTAGCAATCAGCCCCAGCATTTT. Protein: CAWSVAPSNQPQHF.

Comment on this clone: The same CDR3 is also encoded by other DNA sequences in this sample. J is TRBJ1-2 and V is TRBV28, with D possibly being TRBD1 (6 bases). Germline CDR1 and CDR2: MDHEN and SYDVKM. Trimming pared 5 bases from V and 8 bases from J, leaving 12 bases between. The length of the CDR3 is 12 residues. CDR3 sequence (DNA): TGTGCCAGCAGTCTCAGGGGTTACGGCTACACCTTC. The encoded protein is CASSLRGYGYTF.

This chain joins TRBV19 and TRBJ2-1, with 9 nucleotides matching TRBD2. Trimming took 3 bases from V and 5 from J; bases not matched to a gene: 14. The CDR3 sequence is 18 residues long. Germline CDR1 is LNHDA and CDR2 is SQIVND (reference sequence). This CDR3 reads CASSIPPLAGLSDNEQFF. The CDR3 region has the DNA TGTGCCAGTAGTATCCCGCCGCTAGCGGGGTTATCGGACAATGAGCAGTTCTTC.

The J gene is TRBJ1-1, the V gene TRBV19, with D possibly TRBD1 on 6 matching bases. CDR3 length: 14 amino acids. V lost 7 bases and J 2 bases, leaving 14 bases between the germline ends. In germline, CDR1 is LNHDA, CDR2 SQIVND (reference sequence). In nucleotides, the CDR3 is TGTGCCAGTACCGAACAGGGTTATAACACTGAAGCTTTCTTT. Protein sequence: CASTEQGYNTEAFF.

The rearrangement links TRBV6-2 or TRBV6-3 to TRBJ2-5; D gene unclear. This CDR3 spans 16 amino acids. In germline, CDR1 is MNHEY, CDR2 SVGEGT. The V end lost 5 bases, the J end lost 4 bases, and 20 bases lay between the germline ends. CDR3 bases: TGTGCCAGCAGTGACCTTGGTGTTTTAGCAGCAGAGACCCAGTACTTC. This codes for CASSDLGVLAAETQYF.

The chain has TRBV5-8 and TRBJ2-1; possible D gene TRBD2, 5 bases. CDR1 and CDR2 (germline): SGHTS, YDEGEE. The CDR3 sequence is 17 residues long. Trimming removed 4 bases from V and 0 bases from J, with 17 bases in between. In nucleotides, the CDR3 is TGTGCCAGCAGCCAAAACCGAGCGGACCCCTCCTACAATGAGCAGTTCTTC. Translation gives CASSQNRADPSYNEQFF.

The V and J genes are TRBV6-5 and TRBJ2-1; D perhaps matches TRBD1 (5 bases). The CDR3 extends over 14 amino acids. Germline V gives CDR1 MNHEY, CDR2 SVGAGI. Trimming removed 6 bases from V and 6 bases from J, with 15 bases in between. This CDR3 reads CASSYAGHRNEQFF. The CDR3 DNA is TGTGCCAGCAGCTACGCCGGACACCGCAATGAGCAGTTCTTC.

This clone was seen a handful of times. The chain has TRBV6-1 and TRBJ1-6; 9 bases agree with TRBD1. The germline CDR1 and CDR2 sequences are MNHNS and SASEGT. J gave up 8 bases and V 4 bases, and 9 bases lay outside the gene matches. This CDR3 contains 16 residues. CDR3 in amino acids: CASSVWKTGGYSPLHF. The CDR3 DNA reads TGTGCCAGCAGTGTGTGGAAGACAGGGGGTTATTCACCCCTCCACTTT.

The rearrangement uses TRBV28 and TRBJ2-5; 8 nucleotides align to TRBD1. With V trimmed by 5 bases and J by 4 bases, 9 bases remained unmatched. The CDR3 sequence is 15 residues long. CDR1 is MDHEN and CDR2 is SYDVKM in the germline V gene. The CDR3 here is CASSPPDRELETQYF. In DNA, the CDR3 is TGTGCCAGCAGTCCACCGGACAGGGAACTAGAGACCCAGTACTTC. Full variable domain (rest looked up from reference TRBV28 and TRBJ2-5): DVKVTQSSRYLVKRTGEKVFLECVQDMDHENMFWYRQDPGLGLRLIYFSYDVKMKEKGDIPEGYSVSREKKERFSLILESASTNQTSMYLCASSPPDRELETQYFGPGTRLLVL.

This chain uses TRBV2 with TRBJ1-2; TRBD1 is a possible D gene (5 bases). Germline-derived CDR1 and CDR2 are SNHLY and FYNNEI. The CDR3 consists of 16 residues. Trimming took off 5 bases at V and 2 bases at J, with 18 bases between the two ends. The CDR3 nucleotides are TGTGCCAGCAGTACCTCCCTCGGGGGAACCAACTATGGCTACACCTTC. Its translation is CASSTSLGGTNYGYTF.

The chain joins TRBV24-1 to TRBJ1-1; D perhaps matches TRBD1 (5 bases). V was trimmed by 10 bases and J by 1 base, leaving 12 bases between them. The germline gives CDR1 KGHDR, CDR2 SFDVKD. This CDR3 contains 13 residues. CDR3 amino acids: CATAGPSNTEAFF. DNA of the CDR3: TGTGCCACAGCAGGGCCCTCGAACACTGAAGCTTTCTTT.

Only one count was recorded for this clone. The J gene is TRBJ2-5, the V gene TRBV10-2, with a possible D match to TRBD1 (6 bases). There are 13 residues in the CDR3. CDR1 is WSHSY and CDR2 is SAAADI in the germline V gene. V lost 1 base and J 3 bases, leaving 6 bases between the germline ends. The CDR3 region is CASSEYREETQYF. The CDR3 nucleotides read TGCGCCAGCAGTGAGTACAGGGAAGAGACCCAGTACTTC.

The chain employs TRBV5-1 and TRBJ1-1; 11 bases are shared with TRBD1. Germline CDR1 and CDR2: SGHRS and YFSETQ. Germline trimming cut 4 bases from V and 4 bases from J; bases unmatched to any gene: 9. The CDR3 runs 16 residues. CDR3 region: CASSPPGQGVGTEAFF. The DNA of the CDR3 is TGCGCCAGCAGCCCCCCGGGACAGGGGGTGGGCACTGAAGCTTTCTTT.

This clone has just a few counts. The chain recombines TRBV4-1 with TRBJ1-5; D might be TRBD1 (5 bases). Germline V gives CDR1 MGHRA, CDR2 YSYEKL. CDR3 length: 14 amino acids. V shed 2 bases and J shed 7 bases, with 12 bases lying between them. For the CDR3, the DNA is TGCGCCAGCAGCCAAACCCGACAGAAGCAGCCCCAGCATTTT. It codes for CASSQTRQKQPQHF.

V usage is TRBV5-1 and J usage is TRBJ1-1; 8 nucleotides line up with TRBD1. The germline V gene has CDR1 SGHRS and CDR2 YFSETQ. The CDR3 totals 14 residues. The V gene end was trimmed by 2 bases and the J gene end by 10 bases; junction bases not matched to a gene: 10. The CDR3 DNA reads TGCGCCAGCAGCTTATCTCAGGGGGCGATGGGAGCTTTCTTT. Residues: CASSLSQGAMGAFF.

V gene TRBV9 combines with J gene TRBJ2-7, with 7 bases that match TRBD1. Germline V CDR1 and CDR2: SGDLS, YYNGEE. The CDR3 contains 14 residues. The V and J ends lost 4 bases and 0 bases, in that order; junction bases with no gene match: 4. The CDR3: CASSPGQISYEQYF. CDR3 nucleotide sequence: TGTGCCAGCAGCCCGGGACAGATCTCCTACGAGCAGTACTTC.

The CDR3 DNA reads TGTGCCAGCAGCGAGGGGACACCCCGGCCTATGTGTTGCAATCAGCCCCAGCATTTT. Translation gives CASSEGTPRPMCCNQPQHF. The chain has TRBV9 and TRBJ1-5, with a tentative D call TRBD1 (6 bases). There are 19 residues in the CDR3. The V end lost 3 bases, the J end lost 2 bases, and 24 bases lay between the germline ends. Germline values: CDR1 SGDLS, CDR2 YYNGEE.

This clone occurred once. The rearrangement links TRBV29-1 to TRBJ2-5; 11 bases agree with TRBD1. The germline gives CDR1 SQVTM, CDR2 ANQGSEA. V lost 6 bases and J lost 2; bases outside the gene matches: 5. This CDR3 is 14 amino acids long. CDR3 loop: CSVGGTGGQETQYF. CDR3 sequence (DNA): TGCAGCGTGGGAGGGACAGGGGGGCAAGAGACCCAGTACTTC.

V gene TRBV27 combines with J gene TRBJ2-5, with D possibly matching TRBD2 (5 bases). V was shortened by 4 bases and J by 4 bases, with 16 bases between the two germline ends. CDR3 length: 15 residues. The germline V gene has CDR1 MNHEY and CDR2 SMNVEV (reference sequence). CDR3 DNA sequence: TGTGCCAGCAGTTCCACCCTGCTCCGGGGAGAGACCCAGTACTTC. It is translated as CASSSTLLRGETQYF.

The chain employs TRBV10-3 and TRBJ2-5; perhaps TRBD2 as D (6 bases). The length of the CDR3 is 12 residues. V was cut by 9 bases and J by 5 bases, with 13 bases left in between. From germline, CDR1 is ENHRY and CDR2 SYGVKD. This chain's CDR3 is CAIGTPQETQYF. The CDR3 nucleotides are TGTGCCATAGGGACTCCCCAGGAGACCCAGTACTTC.

The chain couples TRBV5-1 to TRBJ1-3, with a tentative D call TRBD1 (6 bases). V lost 0 bases and J 4 bases, leaving 14 bases between the germline ends. The CDR3 is 16 residues long. Germline CDR1 and CDR2: SGHRS and YFSETQ. CDR3 protein: CASSLASTGYGNTIYF. The CDR3 nucleotides read TGCGCCAGCAGCTTGGCCAGTACAGGGTACGGAAACACCATATATTTT.

This chain links TRBV6-5 with TRBJ1-5; D call uncertain. V lost 2 bases and J lost 6, with 5 bases in between. This CDR3 comprises 12 residues. Germline V CDR1 and CDR2: MNHEY, SVGAGI. The CDR3 protein is CASSYAGQPQHF. The DNA of the CDR3 is TGTGCCAGCAGTTACGCGGGTCAGCCCCAGCATTTT.

The V gene is TRBV18, the J gene TRBJ2-1, with TRBD1 matching over 8 bases. Germline V lookup: CDR1 KGHSH, CDR2 LQKENI. Trimming took 3 bases from V and 6 from J; bases not matched to a gene: 7. The CDR3 runs 15 residues. As DNA, the CDR3 is TGTGCCAGCTCACCGGACAGGGCTTCGATCAATGAGCAGTTCTTC. Translated: CASSPDRASINEQFF.